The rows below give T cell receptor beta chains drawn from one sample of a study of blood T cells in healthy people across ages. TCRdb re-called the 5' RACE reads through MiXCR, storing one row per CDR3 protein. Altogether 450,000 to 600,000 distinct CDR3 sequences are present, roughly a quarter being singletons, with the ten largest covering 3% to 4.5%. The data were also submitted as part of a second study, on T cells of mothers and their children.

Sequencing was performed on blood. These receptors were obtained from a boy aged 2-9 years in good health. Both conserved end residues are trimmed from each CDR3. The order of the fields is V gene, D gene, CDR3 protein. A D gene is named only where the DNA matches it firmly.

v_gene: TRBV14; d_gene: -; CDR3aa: ASSQDPGANTQY
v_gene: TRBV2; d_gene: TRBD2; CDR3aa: ASSEGLAEDNEQF
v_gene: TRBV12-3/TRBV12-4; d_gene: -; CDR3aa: ASPTPGPRGNTIY
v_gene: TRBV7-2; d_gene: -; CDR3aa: ASSLRGSAKNIQY
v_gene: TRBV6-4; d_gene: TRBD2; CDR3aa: ASSESGGSADTQY
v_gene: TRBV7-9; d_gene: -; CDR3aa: ASGGASYNEQF
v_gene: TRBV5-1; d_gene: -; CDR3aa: ASRSSFGTEAF
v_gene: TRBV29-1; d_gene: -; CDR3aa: SALTGFSNQPQH
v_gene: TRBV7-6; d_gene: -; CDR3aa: ASSRIRREKLF
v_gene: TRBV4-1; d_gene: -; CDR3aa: ASSELEGRGAR
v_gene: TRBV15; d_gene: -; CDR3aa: ATSRVRALNTEAF
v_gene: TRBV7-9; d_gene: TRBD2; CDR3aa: ASSLTSMNEQF
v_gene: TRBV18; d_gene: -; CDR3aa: ASSWQRPDEQY
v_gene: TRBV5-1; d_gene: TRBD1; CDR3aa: ASSLRGQAETQY
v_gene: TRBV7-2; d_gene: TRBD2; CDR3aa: ASSSWTSGDEQY
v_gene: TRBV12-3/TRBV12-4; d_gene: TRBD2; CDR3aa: ASRLAGFPDTQY
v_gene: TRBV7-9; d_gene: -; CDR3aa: ASSLGSIVLSGANVLT
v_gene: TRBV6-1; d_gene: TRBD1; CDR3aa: ASSERTGGTEAF
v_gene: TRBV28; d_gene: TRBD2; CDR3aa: ASSPPSGLTDTQY
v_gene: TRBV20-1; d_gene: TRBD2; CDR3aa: SAGTSGSVRSYEQY
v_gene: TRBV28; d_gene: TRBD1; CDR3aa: ASSFSRTGTNTGELF
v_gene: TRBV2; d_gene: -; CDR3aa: ASSGGGKPQH
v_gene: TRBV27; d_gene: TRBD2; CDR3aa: ASSPPITGGASTDTQY
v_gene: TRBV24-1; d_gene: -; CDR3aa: ATSGAMNTEAF
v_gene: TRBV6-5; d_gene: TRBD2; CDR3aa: ASSYRDRGTSGTYNEQF
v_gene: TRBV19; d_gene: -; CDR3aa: ASSIDPEGEANTGELF
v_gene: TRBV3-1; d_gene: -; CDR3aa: ASSQVRSSRPWDGYT
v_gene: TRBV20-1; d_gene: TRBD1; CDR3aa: SARPDRGDEQF
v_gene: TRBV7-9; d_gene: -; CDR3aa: AISLESLGSAGYT
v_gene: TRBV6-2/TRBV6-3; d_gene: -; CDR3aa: ASRAVLQETQY
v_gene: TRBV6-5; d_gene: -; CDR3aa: ASRSSGEETQY
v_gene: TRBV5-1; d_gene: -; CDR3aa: ASSLFQGDYGYT
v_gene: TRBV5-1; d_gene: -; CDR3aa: ASTLIGELF
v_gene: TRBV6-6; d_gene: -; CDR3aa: ASSYRDTQETQY
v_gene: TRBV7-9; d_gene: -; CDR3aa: ASSPTSGKGSYEQY
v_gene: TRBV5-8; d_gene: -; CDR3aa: ASGSPYNEQF
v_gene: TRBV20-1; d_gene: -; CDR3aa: SAHRGQSSNQPQH
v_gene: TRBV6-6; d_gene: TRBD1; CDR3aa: ASSFPGQGYEQY
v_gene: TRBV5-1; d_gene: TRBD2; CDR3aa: ASSLAGRASGRAYNEQF
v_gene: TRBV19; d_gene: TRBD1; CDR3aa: ASSETGGGNQPQH
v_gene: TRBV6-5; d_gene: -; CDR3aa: ASSYNPSYGYT
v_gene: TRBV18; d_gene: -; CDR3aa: ASSPPTGNSGNTIY
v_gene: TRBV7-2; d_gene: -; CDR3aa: ASRPNPGDIQY
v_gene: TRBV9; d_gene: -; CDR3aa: ASTVGMNTEAF
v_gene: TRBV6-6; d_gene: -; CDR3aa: ASSPYSTDTQY
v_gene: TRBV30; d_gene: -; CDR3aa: AWSGTGLQAGGELF
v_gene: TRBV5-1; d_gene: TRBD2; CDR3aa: ASSQGLEFIETQY